This T cell receptor (beta chain) was documented in a study of cytomegalovirus exposure and HLA in healthy donors. Per the germline V gene, CDR1 is SGHNT and CDR2 is YENEEA. The CDR3 has 15 amino acids. J gave up 2 bases and V 5 bases, and 4 bases lay outside the gene matches. 13 Jbeta primers and 60 Vbeta primers were used for the PCR. Produced via immunoSEQ multiplex PCR; TCRdb's table is partial and in-frame only. The sample lists 240,000 or so clones; about 80% were seen once. The chain employs TRBV11-3 and TRBJ2-5; TRBD1 aligns across 11 bases. This TCR derives from a woman between 40 and 50 years old in good health and CMV-seropositive. Sequenced: PBMCs. CDR3 protein: CASSAGQGVQETQYF. The CDR3 region has the DNA TGTGCCAGCAGCGCGGGACAGGGGGTTCAAGAGACCCAGTACTTC.